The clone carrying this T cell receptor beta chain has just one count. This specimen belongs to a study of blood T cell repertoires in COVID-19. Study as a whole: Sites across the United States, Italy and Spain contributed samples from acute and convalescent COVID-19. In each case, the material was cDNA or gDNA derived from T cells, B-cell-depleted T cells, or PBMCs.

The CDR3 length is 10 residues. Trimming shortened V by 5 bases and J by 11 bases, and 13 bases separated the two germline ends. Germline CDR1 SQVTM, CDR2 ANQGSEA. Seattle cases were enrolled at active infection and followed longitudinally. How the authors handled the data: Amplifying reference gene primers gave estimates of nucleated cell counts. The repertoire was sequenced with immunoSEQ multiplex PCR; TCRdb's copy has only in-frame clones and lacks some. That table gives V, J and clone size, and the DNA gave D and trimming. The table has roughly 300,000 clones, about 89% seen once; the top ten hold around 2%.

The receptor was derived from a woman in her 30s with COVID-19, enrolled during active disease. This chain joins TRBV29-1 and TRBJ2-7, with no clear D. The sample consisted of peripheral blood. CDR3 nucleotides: TGCAGCGTTCGCTCAGGCGATGAGTACTTC. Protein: CSVRSGDEYF.